The rows below give T cell receptor beta chains drawn from one sample of a study of regulatory and conventional T cells in RAG deficiency. TCRdb's copy holds only in-frame clones and misses some; the assay was immunoSEQ multiplex PCR. The table has approximately 9,000 clones, around 89% seen once. This sample was shared with a second study, whose subject was regulatory T cells.

Sequencing used Tregs sorted from blood. These receptors originate from a human donor in good health. Both conserved end residues are part of each CDR3. Fields, in order: clone size, J gene, V gene, D gene, CDR3 DNA, CDR3 protein. The D gene is left open where the match is weak. Rows give clone size only sometimes, using once, few, many, or a class for an expanded clone.

abundance: .
j_gene: TRBJ1-2
v_gene: TRBV10-2
d_gene: .
CDR3nt: TGCGCCTCCCAAGGCGGCGCGCGAGTCTATGGCTACACCTTC
CDR3aa: CASQGGARVYGYTF

abundance: .
j_gene: TRBJ2-7
v_gene: TRBV6-1
d_gene: TRBD1
CDR3nt: TGTGCCAGCAGGGGGACAGGACTCGGGAACGAGCAGTACTTC
CDR3aa: CASRGTGLGNEQYF

abundance: .
j_gene: TRBJ2-3
v_gene: TRBV6-1
d_gene: .
CDR3nt: TGTGCCAGCTTCATGGACTGGGCTAGCACAGATACGCAGTATTTT
CDR3aa: CASFMDWASTDTQYF

abundance: .
j_gene: TRBJ1-5
v_gene: TRBV18
d_gene: .
CDR3nt: TGTGCCAGCTCACCCAACAGAAATCAGCCCCAGCATTTT
CDR3aa: CASSPNRNQPQHF

abundance: few
j_gene: TRBJ1-2
v_gene: TRBV28
d_gene: TRBD1
CDR3nt: TGTGCCAGCAGTTTACGTAATAGGGACAGGGGCTATGGCTACACCTTC
CDR3aa: CASSLRNRDRGYGYTF

abundance: once
j_gene: TRBJ2-2
v_gene: TRBV9
d_gene: .
CDR3nt: TGTGCCAGCGCAGGCAACACCGGGGAGCTGTTTTTT
CDR3aa: CASAGNTGELFF

abundance: .
j_gene: TRBJ1-2
v_gene: TRBV28
d_gene: .
CDR3nt: TGTGCCAGCATCCCCGGGAGGAGGCTTGGCTACACCTTC
CDR3aa: CASIPGRRLGYTF

abundance: .
j_gene: TRBJ1-1
v_gene: TRBV29-1
d_gene: .
CDR3nt: TGCAGCGGACGATTGACTGAAGCTTTCTTT
CDR3aa: CSGRLTEAFF

abundance: .
j_gene: TRBJ1-2
v_gene: TRBV11-2
d_gene: .
CDR3nt: TGTGCCAGCAGCCCGAAGCCCCCTGGCTACACCTTC
CDR3aa: CASSPKPPGYTF

abundance: .
j_gene: TRBJ1-3
v_gene: TRBV6-9
d_gene: .
CDR3nt: TGTGCCAGCAGTTACTCGGACCGAGCCTCTGGAAACACCATATATTTT
CDR3aa: CASSYSDRASGNTIYF

abundance: .
j_gene: TRBJ2-1
v_gene: TRBV19
d_gene: TRBD2
CDR3nt: TGTGCCAGTAGTATGCGGCCCCTCCGGACTAGCGGGAGCAATGAGCAGTTCTTC
CDR3aa: CASSMRPLRTSGSNEQFF

abundance: .
j_gene: TRBJ2-7
v_gene: TRBV28
d_gene: .
CDR3nt: TGTGCCAGCAGTTTATACGGGGGCCTCACCTACGAGCAGTACTTC
CDR3aa: CASSLYGGLTYEQYF

abundance: .
j_gene: TRBJ1-1
v_gene: TRBV11-3
d_gene: TRBD1
CDR3nt: TGTGCCAGCAGCTTCACAGGGGGTGGCACTGAAGCTTTCTTT
CDR3aa: CASSFTGGGTEAFF

abundance: .
j_gene: TRBJ1-6
v_gene: TRBV6-5
d_gene: TRBD1
CDR3nt: TGTGCCAGCAGTGTCACGACAGGGACAGGTTCACCCCTCCACTTT
CDR3aa: CASSVTTGTGSPLHF

abundance: .
j_gene: TRBJ2-1
v_gene: TRBV5-1
d_gene: .
CDR3nt: TGCGCCAGCAGCTTGTCCGCGGGGCCTTACAATGAGCAGTTCTTC
CDR3aa: CASSLSAGPYNEQFF